Listed below are T cell receptor beta chains from one sample, sequenced in a study of T-cell memory formation after mild COVID-19. TCRdb reanalysed the 5' RACE reads using MiXCR and keeps one entry per CDR3 protein. The data show 300,000 to 350,000 distinct CDR3 sequences, about an eighth seen once. The sample comprised PBMCs or a T cell subset sorted from them (not recorded which). Source of these receptors: a man aged 18 to 30 who had mild COVID-19 (a few samples of this study predate the infection). Cell type and time point are not known. The CDR3 runs from the conserved cysteine through the conserved F or W. The order of the fields is CDR3 protein, CDR3 DNA, D gene, J gene, V gene, clone size. The D gene is left open where the match is weak. The listing skips clone size in some rows; elsewhere it reads once, few, many or a size class.

CDR3aa: CARTLAGNEQYF
CDR3nt: TGTGCCAGAACGCTAGCGGGGAACGAGCAGTACTTC
d_gene: TRBD2
j_gene: TRBJ2-7
v_gene: TRBV3-1
abundance: .

CDR3aa: CASLIQKNTEAFF
CDR3nt: TGTGCCAGCCTCATACAGAAGAACACTGAAGCTTTCTTT
d_gene: .
j_gene: TRBJ1-1
v_gene: TRBV7-8
abundance: few

CDR3aa: CASSSRRSSYNEQFF
CDR3nt: TGTGCCAGCAGCTCACGGAGGAGCTCCTACAATGAGCAGTTCTTC
d_gene: .
j_gene: TRBJ2-1
v_gene: TRBV7-3
abundance: many

CDR3aa: CASSQSPTGYTSTDTQYF
CDR3nt: TGCGCCAGCAGCCAATCACCTACAGGGTACACTAGCACAGATACGCAGTATTTT
d_gene: .
j_gene: TRBJ2-3
v_gene: TRBV4-1
abundance: .

CDR3aa: CASTSGPGTDTQYF
CDR3nt: TGTGCCAGCACCTCTGGCCCGGGCACAGATACGCAGTATTTT
d_gene: .
j_gene: TRBJ2-3
v_gene: TRBV6-1
abundance: few

CDR3aa: CSVVVGAGQPQHF
CDR3nt: TGCAGCGTTGTGGTAGGGGCAGGCCAGCCCCAGCATTTT
d_gene: .
j_gene: TRBJ1-5
v_gene: TRBV29-1
abundance: .

CDR3aa: CASSFFGGLNEQFF
CDR3nt: TGTGCCAGCAGCTTTTTCGGGGGCCTGAATGAGCAGTTCTTC
d_gene: .
j_gene: TRBJ2-1
v_gene: TRBV7-2
abundance: few

CDR3aa: CASSYSIPGPGTDNSPLHF
CDR3nt: TGTGCCAGCAGTTACTCGATCCCGGGGCCGGGGACGGATAATTCACCCCTCCACTTT
d_gene: .
j_gene: TRBJ1-6
v_gene: TRBV6-6
abundance: few

CDR3aa: CASSSRLAGRQETQYF
CDR3nt: TGTGCCAGCAGTTCTAGACTAGCGGGACGGCAAGAGACCCAGTACTTC
d_gene: TRBD2
j_gene: TRBJ2-5
v_gene: TRBV6-5
abundance: .

CDR3aa: CASTFDRGPQPQHF
CDR3nt: TGTGCCAGCACCTTTGACAGGGGGCCTCAGCCCCAGCATTTT
d_gene: TRBD1
j_gene: TRBJ1-5
v_gene: TRBV2
abundance: few

CDR3aa: CASRPGGLLFEQYF
CDR3nt: TGTGCCAGCAGGCCCGGGGGGCTTCTTTTCGAGCAGTACTTC
d_gene: .
j_gene: TRBJ2-7
v_gene: TRBV6-5
abundance: .

CDR3aa: CASSKREGAPSEQYF
CDR3nt: TGTGCCAGCAGTAAAAGAGAAGGAGCCCCCTCGGAGCAGTACTTC
d_gene: .
j_gene: TRBJ2-7
v_gene: TRBV6-6
abundance: .

CDR3aa: CSALRGGTANTEAFF
CDR3nt: TGCAGTGCTCTCCGAGGGGGGACAGCGAACACTGAAGCTTTCTTT
d_gene: TRBD1
j_gene: TRBJ1-1
v_gene: TRBV20-1
abundance: many

CDR3aa: CASSLWTSGGNEQFF
CDR3nt: TGCGCCAGCAGCTTGTGGACTAGCGGGGGGAATGAGCAGTTCTTC
d_gene: TRBD2
j_gene: TRBJ2-1
v_gene: TRBV5-1
abundance: many

CDR3aa: CASSAGLHTSNQPQHF
CDR3nt: TGTGCCAGCAGTGCGGGTCTGCATACCAGCAATCAGCCCCAGCATTTT
d_gene: .
j_gene: TRBJ1-5
v_gene: TRBV12-3/TRBV12-4
abundance: many

CDR3aa: CASSQDTENEKLFF
CDR3nt: TGTGCCAGCAGCCAAGATACCGAAAATGAAAAACTGTTTTTT
d_gene: .
j_gene: TRBJ1-4
v_gene: TRBV4-2
abundance: few

CDR3aa: CASSAADISEAFF
CDR3nt: TGTGCCAGCAGTGCCGCTGACATCTCTGAAGCTTTCTTT
d_gene: .
j_gene: TRBJ1-1
v_gene: TRBV25-1
abundance: .

CDR3aa: CASKEDLNTEAFF
CDR3nt: TGTGCCAGTAAGGAGGACCTGAACACTGAAGCTTTCTTT
d_gene: .
j_gene: TRBJ1-1
v_gene: TRBV19
abundance: few

CDR3aa: CASSQSRAGPDTQYF
CDR3nt: TGTGCCAGCAGCCAGTCTCGTGCAGGGCCAGATACGCAGTATTTT
d_gene: .
j_gene: TRBJ2-3
v_gene: TRBV12-3/TRBV12-4
abundance: few